The source of this TCR beta chain is a study of T cells in Graves' hyperthyroidism and ophthalmopathy. Study as a whole: Peripheral blood specimens were obtained at initial diagnosis, prior to any treatment.

Authors of the study amplified TCR beta CDR3 regions from RNA transcripts. HTBI primers were used for first-round RT-PCR of the TCR CDR3. MiXCR, run by TCRdb on the multiplex PCR reads, gives a single entry per CDR3 protein. The sample carries more than 300,000 distinct CDR3 sequences, roughly 13% recorded once. This clonotype was seen repeatedly, ten times or more. The CDR3 has 14 residues. The V end was cut by 1 base, the J end by 5 bases, with 12 bases between. The germline V gene has CDR1 SEHNR and CDR2 FQNEAQ (reference sequence). This sequence originates from a woman aged 18-29 years with Graves' hyperthyroidism. The sample taken for sequencing was blood. J is TRBJ2-7 and V is TRBV7-9; no reliable D call. CDR3 residues: CASSLGVGFDEQYF. The CDR3 DNA reads TGTGCCAGCAGCTTAGGCGTGGGTTTCGACGAGCAGTACTTC.